A single T cell receptor beta chain is shown here with its context. Its antigen is not known. The data derive from a study of T cell repertoires in cytomegalovirus infection. Whole-study context: Indications came from public TCR beta signatures; they pointed to CMV infection and to a matching HLA type.

Study conclusions and caveats: Predominance within the ex vivo response was attributable to HLA-C-restricted CMV-specific TCR beta clonotypes.

TCRdb used MiXCR to reprocess the reads, holding one entry per CDR3 protein. Here the sample spans approximately 74,000 distinct CDR3 sequences, about 40% being singletons. CDR3 length: 15 amino acids. The germline CDR1 and CDR2 sequences are SEHNR and FQNEAQ (reference sequence). The ends were cut back, 1 base at V and 6 bases at J, with 15 bases in the middle. The receptor comes from a human donor in good health (CMV status not recorded). Some clones in this sample may be carry-over from other donors' samples. The chain couples TRBV7-9 to TRBJ1-2; no definite D call. Sequenced material: CD8+ T cells from cultured PBMCs, taken from culture after CMV antigen stimulation. The DNA for the CDR3 is TGTGCCAGCAGCTTAGGTCACGGGAGGACGCATGGCTACACCTTC. Its protein is CASSLGHGRTHGYTF. Full variable domain (remainder filled in from reference TRBV7-9 and TRBJ1-2): DTGVSQNPRHKITKRGQNVTFRCDPISEHNRLYWYRQTLGQGPEFLTYFQNEAQLEKSRLLSDRFSAERPKGSFSTLEIQRTEQGDSAMYLCASSLGHGRTHGYTFGSGTRLTVV.